This T cell receptor beta chain derives from a study of Graves' ophthalmopathy and Graves' hyperthyroidism. For the study at large: Peripheral blood was obtained at first diagnosis, ahead of any treatment. Study-wide points: Researchers report that a 13-signature model separated ophthalmopathy from stable hyperthyroidism, posting about 91% sensitivity and roughly 81% specificity.

Out of around 9.5 ml of fresh peripheral blood, PBMCs were obtained. This clonotype was counted a few times. Its antigen remains unknown. The CDR3 is 13 amino acids. Trimming stripped 8 bases from V and 4 bases from J, with 15 bases between. CDR1 GTSNPN and CDR2 SVGIG come from the germline V gene (reference sequence). RNA transcripts provided the template for amplifying TCR beta CDR3 regions. The library came from an HTBI-primed first-round RT-PCR and a second-round multiplex PCR. TCRdb analysed the multiplex PCR reads with MiXCR anew, one entry per CDR3 protein. The sample yields approximately 380,000 distinct CDR3 sequences, roughly 20% seen once.

The chain couples TRBV30 to TRBJ1-3; tentative D call: TRBD1 (5 bases). This clonotype was sampled from a woman between 18 and 30 years old with stable Graves' hyperthyroidism. The sample consisted of peripheral blood. The CDR3 bases are TGTGCCCTACCCGGGGCAGACGGAAACACCATATATTTT. This codes for CALPGADGNTIYF. The full variable domain, rest sourced from reference TRBV30 and TRBJ1-3, is SQTIHQWPATLVQPVGSPLSLECTVEGTSNPNLYWYRQAAGRGLQLLFYSVGIGQISSEVPQNLSASRPQDRQFILSSKKLLLSDSGFYLCALPGADGNTIYFGEGSWLTVV.